This entry lists 30 T cell receptor beta chains sequenced from one sample in a study of beta chain features in type 1 diabetes. The sequenced template was cDNA made from the entire isolated RNA. TCRdb's copy holds only in-frame clones and misses some; the assay was immunoSEQ multiplex PCR. The table has about 150,000 clones, about 7.3% seen once. Material for sequencing was central memory CD4+ T cells from blood. These receptors were obtained from a man aged 18 to 30 in good health.

The chain carries TRBV30 and TRBJ1-1; no clear D. Between the trimmed V and J ends, which lost 4 bases and 0 bases, there was a span of 12 bases. Germline-derived CDR1 and CDR2 are GTSNPN and SVGIG (reference sequence). The CDR3 runs to 14 residues. The CDR3 protein is CAWTLITVNTEAFF. The CDR3 DNA follows: TGTGCCTGGACCTTAATAACAGTGAACACTGAAGCTTTCTTT.

This clone has more than one count but fewer than ten. One end of the junction is discordant with germline, which a read error may explain. The chain carries TRBV29-1 and TRBJ2-3; D is possibly TRBD2 (5 bases). The CDR3 loop spans 14 amino acids. CDR1 is SQVTM and CDR2 is ANQGSEA in the germline V gene. CDR3 bases: TGCAGCGTCGAAGCGGTCCCTGGCACAGATACGCAGTATTTT. Its protein is CSVEAVPGTDTQYF.

The chain carries TRBV11-2 and TRBJ2-7; D is undetermined. Germline CDR1 reads SGHAT; CDR2 reads FQNNGV. The CDR3 spans 12 residues. Trimming stripped 3 bases from V and 4 bases from J, with 7 bases between. CDR3 loop: CASSFLGYEQYF. CDR3 DNA sequence: TGTGCCAGCAGCTTCCTCGGTTACGAGCAGTACTTC. The whole variable domain, remainder taken from reference TRBV11-2 and TRBJ2-7, is EAGVAQSPRYKIIEKRQSVAFWCNPISGHATLYWYQQILGQGPKLLIQFQNNGVVDDSQLPKDRFSAERLKGVDSTLKIQPAKLEDSAVYLCASSFLGYEQYFGPGTRLTVT.

This clone was seen a handful of times. The V and J genes are TRBV10-3 and TRBJ2-7; 7 positions match TRBD2. The V gene end was trimmed by 1 base and the J gene end by 5 bases; junction bases not matched to a gene: 8. The germline V gene has CDR1 ENHRY and CDR2 SYGVKD. The CDR3 length is 15 residues. This CDR3 reads CAISEYSSRGDEQYF. The CDR3 nucleotides read TGTGCCATCAGTGAGTATAGCAGCCGGGGGGACGAGCAGTACTTC.

The chain carries TRBV7-2 and TRBJ2-7, with D possibly being TRBD1 (5 bases). Germline values: CDR1 SGHTA, CDR2 FQGNSA. The CDR3 is 15 amino acids. The ends were cut back, 2 bases at V and 3 bases at J, with 14 bases in the middle. CDR3 in DNA: TGTGCCAGCAGCTTATTTCCAGGGCCTGGCTACGAGCAGTACTTC. It specifies CASSLFPGPGYEQYF.

This clone was found a few times. The DNA of the CDR3 is TGCAGCGTTGAAGGGGCAGGCAGCTACACCTTC. Its translation is CSVEGAGSYTF. The rearrangement links TRBV29-1 to TRBJ1-2; D remains ambiguous. Germline values: CDR1 SQVTM, CDR2 ANQGSEA. The CDR3 spans 11 residues. Trimming removed 1 base from V and 9 bases from J, with 9 bases in between.

This clone came up a few times. The chain recombines TRBV7-2 with TRBJ2-7; 10 bases line up with TRBD1. V was clipped by 2 bases and J by 4 bases; unmatched bases: 2. The CDR3 runs to 14 residues. Germline CDR1 and CDR2: SGHTA and FQGNSA. For the CDR3, the DNA is TGTGCCAGCAGCTTACAGGGACAGGGGTACGAGCAGTACTTC. Encoded protein: CASSLQGQGYEQYF.

This clone was found a few times. The chain has TRBV9 and TRBJ2-3; 11 bases agree with TRBD2. CDR3 size: 16 residues. V shed 4 bases and J 5 bases; nucleotides not matched to a gene: 9. The germline V gene has CDR1 SGDLS and CDR2 YYNGEE. CDR3 amino acids: CASSRKTSGNRDTQYF. The CDR3 DNA sequence: TGTGCCAGCAGCCGCAAGACTAGCGGGAACAGAGATACGCAGTATTTT.

This clone appeared many times. The genes are TRBV29-1 and TRBJ2-2; weak D call: TRBD2 (6 bases). In germline, CDR1 is SQVTM, CDR2 ANQGSEA. The CDR3 extends over 15 amino acids. V dropped 7 bases and J dropped 4 bases, with 19 bases sitting between them. CDR3 protein: CSESPLGTSTGELFF. CDR3 nucleotide sequence: TGCAGCGAATCGCCCCTAGGGACTTCCACCGGGGAGCTGTTTTTT.

This clone was recorded many times. The CDR3 loop reads CSVSPQGSTEAFF. The DNA for the CDR3 is TGCAGCGTGAGCCCCCAGGGGAGCACTGAAGCTTTCTTT. The chain has TRBV29-1 and TRBJ1-1, with D possibly being TRBD1 (6 bases). Germline lookup yields CDR1 SQVTM and CDR2 ANQGSEA. The V and J ends lost 6 bases and 4 bases respectively, with 15 bases between them. The CDR3 extends over 13 amino acids.

This clone occurred a few times. The J gene is TRBJ1-5, the V gene TRBV29-1; TRBD1 aligns across 9 bases. Per germline, CDR1 SQVTM and CDR2 ANQGSEA. This CDR3 comprises 14 residues. J lost 5 bases, V lost 4 bases, and 6 bases had no gene match. CDR3 protein: CSVVGTGQDQPQHF. The CDR3 bases are TGCAGCGTTGTAGGGACAGGGCAAGATCAGCCCCAGCATTTT.

This clone appeared a few times. This chain joins TRBV28 and TRBJ1-1; D possibly corresponds to TRBD1 (6 bases). Germline values: CDR1 MDHEN, CDR2 SYDVKM. The CDR3 contains 15 residues. The V end was cut by 7 bases, the J end by 7 bases, with 22 bases between. As DNA, the CDR3 is TGTGCCAGCAAGGGGCAGGGGATAAGTACTATTGAAGCTTTCTTT. It is translated as CASKGQGISTIEAFF.

This clone was recorded at least ten times. The V call is TRBV11-1, the J call TRBJ2-5, with TRBD1 identical over 7 bases. V dropped 7 bases and J dropped 0; count of bases not matched to a gene: 14. CDR1 is SGHAT and CDR2 is FQDESV in the germline V gene (reference sequence). The CDR3 totals 17 residues. CDR3 sequence (DNA): TGTGCCAGCACCGCCTCCCCTCGGACAGGCTACCAAGAGACCCAGTACTTC. Amino acids: CASTASPRTGYQETQYF.

The sample holds a few counts of this clone. This sequence joins TRBV7-9 and TRBJ2-5; 15 bases are shared with TRBD2. V lost 5 bases and J lost 5; bases outside the gene matches: 3. Germline V gene data show CDR1 as SEHNR and CDR2 as FQNEAQ (reference sequence). The CDR3 loop spans 15 amino acids. The CDR3 coding sequence is TGTGCCAGCAGCGATGGACTAGCGGGAGGGGAGACCCAGTACTTC. This sequence encodes CASSDGLAGGETQYF.

This clone turned up a few times. This rearrangement joins TRBV20-1 to TRBJ2-5; TRBD1 matches 7 bases. The CDR3 contains 11 residues. J lost 4 bases, V lost 6 bases, and 2 bases had no gene match. Germline V CDR1 and CDR2: DFQATT, SNEGSKA (reference sequence). The CDR3 nucleotides read TGCAGTGCAAGACAGGGAGAGACCCAGTACTTC. Its translation: CSARQGETQYF.

This clone was found many times. CDR3: CASSQVRANVLTF. DNA for the CDR3: TGTGCCAGCAGCCAAGTTAGGGCCAACGTCCTGACTTTC. This sequence joins TRBV14 and TRBJ2-6; D gene unclear. The CDR3 length is 13 residues. V was pared by 1 base and J by 5 bases, with 3 bases between. The V gene's germline CDR1 is SGHDN and CDR2 FVKESK.

This clone turned up a few times. The chain is built from TRBV5-8 and TRBJ2-7; TRBD1 is a possible D gene (5 bases). Germline lookup yields CDR1 SGHTS and CDR2 YDEGEE. This CDR3 is built from 14 residues. Trimming removed 1 base from V and 3 bases from J, with 11 bases in between. For the CDR3, the DNA is TGTGCCAGCAGCTTGTCATCAGGGTACTACGAGCAGTACTTC. Translated: CASSLSSGYYEQYF.

This clone was seen a handful of times. The rearrangement joins TRBV6-5 to TRBJ1-1; the D gene is possibly TRBD1 (6 bases). The CDR3 covers 15 residues. The V and J ends lost 2 bases and 4 bases respectively, with 14 bases between them. CDR1 is MNHEY, CDR2 SVGAGI, per germline. This CDR3 is CASSYGQYKTTEAFF. CDR3 DNA sequence: TGTGCCAGCAGTTACGGACAGTATAAGACCACTGAAGCTTTCTTT.

Many counts were recorded for this clone. This chain uses TRBV14 with TRBJ1-1, with no clear D. V was trimmed by 8 bases and J by 3 bases, leaving 13 bases between them. From germline, CDR1 is SGHDN and CDR2 FVKESK. CDR3 size: 13 residues. CDR3 coding DNA: TGTGCCAGCGGCTATGGAGCGCACACTGAAGCTTTCTTT. The encoded protein is CASGYGAHTEAFF.

This clone has ten or more counts. The gene calls are TRBV29-1 and TRBJ2-1, with TRBD1 identical over 9 bases. CDR3 size: 12 residues. The germline CDR1 and CDR2 sequences are SQVTM and ANQGSEA. The ends lost 8 bases at V and 7 bases at J; junction bases unmatched: 6. CDR3 in amino acids: CSFDRGRNEQFF. Here the CDR3 DNA reads TGCAGCTTCGACAGGGGGAGGAATGAGCAGTTCTTC.

The chain couples TRBV11-2 to TRBJ1-4; the D gene is possibly TRBD1 (5 bases). Between the trimmed V and J ends, which lost 4 bases and 4 bases, there was a span of 13 bases. The CDR3 runs 15 residues. From germline, CDR1 is SGHAT and CDR2 FQNNGV. The DNA of the CDR3 is TGTGCCAGCAGCTCCAGACAGCACGATAATGAAAAACTGTTTTTT. Residues: CASSSRQHDNEKLFF.

As DNA, the CDR3 is TGCGCCAGCAGCCTCCCCGGGGGAGGGAAGAATCAGCCCCAGCATTTT. As protein: CASSLPGGGKNQPQHF. The chain links TRBV4-1 to TRBJ1-5, with D possibly being TRBD1 (5 bases). Trimming pared 4 bases from V and 4 bases from J, leaving 17 bases between. The CDR3 runs 16 residues. Germline CDR1 is MGHRA and CDR2 is YSYEKL.

The chain carries TRBV9 and TRBJ1-2; D call uncertain. This CDR3 has 16 amino acids. CDR1 SGDLS and CDR2 YYNGEE come from the germline V gene. V was shortened by 0 bases and J by 0 bases, with 12 bases between the two germline ends. CDR3 loop: CASSVDFRGTNYGYTF. The CDR3, as DNA: TGTGCCAGCAGCGTAGATTTCCGCGGTACTAACTATGGCTACACCTTC.

Turning to this clone: Other DNA variants within this sample encode the same CDR3. V usage is TRBV7-3 and J usage is TRBJ2-3; D is ambiguous. Germline assignment: CDR1 SGHTA and CDR2 FQGTGA. This CDR3 has 13 amino acids. With 2 bases removed from V and 1 base from J, the gap between germline ends came to 4 bases. The CDR3 region has the DNA TGTGCCAGCAGCTTATCTCGCACAGATACGCAGTATTTT. Protein: CASSLSRTDTQYF.

The chain couples TRBV7-2 to TRBJ2-5, with 12 bases that match TRBD1. This CDR3 has 16 amino acids. CDR1 is SGHTA, CDR2 FQGNSA, per germline. V shed 1 base and J 4 bases; nucleotides not matched to a gene: 4. The CDR3 spells CASSLEGQGARETQYF. Here the CDR3 DNA reads TGTGCCAGCAGCTTAGAGGGACAGGGGGCTAGAGAGACCCAGTACTTC.

The V call is TRBV4-1, the J call TRBJ1-2, with D possibly matching TRBD1 (6 bases). CDR1 is MGHRA, CDR2 YSYEKL, per germline. CDR3 size: 14 residues. V was trimmed by 4 bases and J by 8 bases, leaving 17 bases between them. The CDR3 coding sequence is TGCGCCAGCAGCCTCCCAGGGGTTGAAGGGGGCTACACCTTC. Protein: CASSLPGVEGGYTF.

J is TRBJ2-5 and V is TRBV7-8, with a tentative D call TRBD1 (7 bases). The germline CDR1 and CDR2 sequences are SGHVS and FQNEAQ. The CDR3 is 16 residues long. Trimming cost V 1 base and J 4 bases, with 16 bases left between them. Here the CDR3 reads CASSLETQGGRETQYF. Written as DNA, the CDR3 is TGTGCCAGCAGCTTAGAAACGCAGGGGGGAAGAGAGACCCAGTACTTC.

This clone was seen ten or more times. This CDR3 reads CAWTEGRGYGYTF. The CDR3 nucleotides are TGTGCCTGGACCGAGGGCAGGGGATATGGCTACACCTTC. J is TRBJ1-2 and V is TRBV30, with D maybe TRBD1 (6 bases). Per the germline V gene, CDR1 is GTSNPN and CDR2 is SVGIG (reference sequence). The germline V and J ends were trimmed by 4 bases and 5 bases, with 14 bases remaining between them. The CDR3 length is 13 residues.

This clone has only a few counts. The rearrangement joins TRBV7-3 to TRBJ2-3, with a tentative D call TRBD2 (7 bases). CDR3 length: 12 amino acids. Between the trimmed V and J ends, which lost 4 bases and 8 bases, there was a span of 10 bases. Germline-derived CDR1 and CDR2 are SGHTA and FQGTGA. CDR3 protein: CASSSGEGTQYF. The CDR3 coding sequence is TGTGCCAGCAGCTCAGGGGAGGGTACGCAGTATTTT.

This sequence joins TRBV6-5 and TRBJ1-1; D is perhaps TRBD1 (5 bases). The germline gives CDR1 MNHEY, CDR2 SVGAGI. CDR3 length equals 13 residues. V was shortened by 5 bases and J by 4 bases, with 11 bases between the two germline ends. The CDR3 spells CASSNPTATEAFF. The CDR3, as DNA: TGTGCCAGCAGTAATCCGACAGCCACTGAAGCTTTCTTT.